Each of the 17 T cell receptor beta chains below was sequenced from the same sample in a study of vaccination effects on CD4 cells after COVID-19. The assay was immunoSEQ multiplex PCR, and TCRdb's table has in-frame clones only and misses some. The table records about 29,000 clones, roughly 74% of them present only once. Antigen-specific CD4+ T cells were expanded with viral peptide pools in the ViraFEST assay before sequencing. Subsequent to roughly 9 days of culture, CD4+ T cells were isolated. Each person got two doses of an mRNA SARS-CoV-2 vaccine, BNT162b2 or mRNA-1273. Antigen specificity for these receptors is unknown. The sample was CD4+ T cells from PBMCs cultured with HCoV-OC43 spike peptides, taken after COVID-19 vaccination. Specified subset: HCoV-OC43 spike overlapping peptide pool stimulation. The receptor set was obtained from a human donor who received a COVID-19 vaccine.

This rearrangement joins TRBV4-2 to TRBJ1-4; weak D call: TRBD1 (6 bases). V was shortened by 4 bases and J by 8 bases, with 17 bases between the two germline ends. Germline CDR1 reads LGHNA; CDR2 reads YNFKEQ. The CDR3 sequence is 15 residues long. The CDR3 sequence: CASSPPGTNDEKLFF. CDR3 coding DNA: TGTGCCAGCAGCCCACCCGGGACAAACGACGAAAAACTGTTTTTT.

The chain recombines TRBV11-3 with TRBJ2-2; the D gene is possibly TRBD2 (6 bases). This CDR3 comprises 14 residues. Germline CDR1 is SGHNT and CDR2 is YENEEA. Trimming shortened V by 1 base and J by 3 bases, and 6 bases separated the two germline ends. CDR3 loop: CASSLGGDTGELFF. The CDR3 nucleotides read TGTGCCAGCAGCTTAGGGGGGGACACCGGGGAGCTGTTTTTT.

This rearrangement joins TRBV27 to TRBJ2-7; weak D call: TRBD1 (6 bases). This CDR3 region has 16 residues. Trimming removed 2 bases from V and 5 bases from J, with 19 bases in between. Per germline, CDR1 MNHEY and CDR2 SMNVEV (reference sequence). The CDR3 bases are TGTGCCAGCAGTTTACCGAGGACCCGACAGGCCCACGAGCAGTACTTC. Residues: CASSLPRTRQAHEQYF.

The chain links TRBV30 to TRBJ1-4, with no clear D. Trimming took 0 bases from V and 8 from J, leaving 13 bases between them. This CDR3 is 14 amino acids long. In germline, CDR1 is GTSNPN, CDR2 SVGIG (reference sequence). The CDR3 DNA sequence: TGTGCCTGGAGTGTACGCCCAAGCGGGGAAAAACTGTTTTTT. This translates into CAWSVRPSGEKLFF.

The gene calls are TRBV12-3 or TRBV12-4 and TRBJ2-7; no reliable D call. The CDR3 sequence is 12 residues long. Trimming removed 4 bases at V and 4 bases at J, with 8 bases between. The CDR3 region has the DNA TGTGCCAGCAGTTCCCCCTCTTACGAGCAGTACTTC. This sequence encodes CASSSPSYEQYF.

This chain's CDR3 is CASSSTDRDRSIEKLFF. CDR3 coding DNA: TGTGCCAGCAGCTCAACCGACCGGGACAGGTCCATTGAAAAACTGTTTTTT. This rearrangement joins TRBV7-2 to TRBJ1-4; TRBD1 agrees at 8 bases. CDR1 and CDR2 (germline): SGHTA, FQGNSA. This CDR3 is 17 amino acids long. After removal of 4 bases from V and 7 bases from J, the junction contained 14 bases not matched to a gene.

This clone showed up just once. The CDR3 coding sequence is TGTGCCAGTAGTATCGACAGCAACACTGAAGCTTTCTTT. Residues: CASSIDSNTEAFF. The chain has TRBV19 and TRBJ1-1; maybe TRBD1 (5 bases). V lost 3 bases to trimming and J lost 2 bases, with 7 bases between them. CDR3 length: 13 residues. Per the germline V gene, CDR1 is LNHDA and CDR2 is SQIVND (reference sequence).

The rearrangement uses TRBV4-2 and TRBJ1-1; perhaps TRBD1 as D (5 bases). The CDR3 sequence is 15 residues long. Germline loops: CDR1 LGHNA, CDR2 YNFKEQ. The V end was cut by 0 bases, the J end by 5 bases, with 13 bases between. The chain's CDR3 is CASSQEAGVATEAFF. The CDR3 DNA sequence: TGTGCCAGCAGCCAAGAGGCGGGGGTTGCAACTGAAGCTTTCTTT.

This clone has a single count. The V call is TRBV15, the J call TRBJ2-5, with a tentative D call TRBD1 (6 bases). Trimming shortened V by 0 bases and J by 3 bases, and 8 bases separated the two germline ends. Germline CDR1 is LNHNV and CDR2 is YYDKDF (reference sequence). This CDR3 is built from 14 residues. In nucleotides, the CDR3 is TGTGCCACCAGCAGAGAGGACAGAAAAGAGACCCAGTACTTC. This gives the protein CATSREDRKETQYF.

The CDR3 loop reads CASSGGALENTIYF. CDR3 coding DNA: TGTGCCAGCAGCGGAGGGGCTTTGGAAAACACCATATATTTT. The V and J genes are TRBV9 and TRBJ1-3; possible D gene TRBD1, 5 bases. The CDR3 runs to 14 residues. V was trimmed by 3 bases and J by 6 bases, leaving 13 bases between them. CDR1 is SGDLS, CDR2 YYNGEE, per germline.

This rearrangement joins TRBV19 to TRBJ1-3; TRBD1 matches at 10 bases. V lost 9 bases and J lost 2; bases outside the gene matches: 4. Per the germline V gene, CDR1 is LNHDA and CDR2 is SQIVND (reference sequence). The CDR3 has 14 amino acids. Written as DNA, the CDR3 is TGTGCCAGCGGACAGGGGGGTGCTGGAAACACCATATATTTT. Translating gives CASGQGGAGNTIYF.

In DNA, the CDR3 is TGTGCCAGCAGCCAGGGGAGGGGGACTACCTACGAGCAGTACTTC. It specifies CASSQGRGTTYEQYF. The chain links TRBV4-2 to TRBJ2-7; D possibly corresponds to TRBD2 (7 bases). From germline, CDR1 is LGHNA and CDR2 YNFKEQ. V shed 3 bases and J shed 2 bases, with 14 bases lying between them. This CDR3 has 15 residues.

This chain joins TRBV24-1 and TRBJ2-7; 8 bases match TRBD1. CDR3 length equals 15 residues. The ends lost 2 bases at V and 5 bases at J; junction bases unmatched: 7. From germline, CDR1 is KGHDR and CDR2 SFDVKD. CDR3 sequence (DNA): TGTGCCACCAGTGATTCCGGGACAGGTCGACACGAGCAGTACTTC. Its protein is CATSDSGTGRHEQYF.

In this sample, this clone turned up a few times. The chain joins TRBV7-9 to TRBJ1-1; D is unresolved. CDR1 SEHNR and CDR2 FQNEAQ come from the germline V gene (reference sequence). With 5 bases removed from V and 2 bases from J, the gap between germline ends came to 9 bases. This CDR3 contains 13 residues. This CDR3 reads CASSRDLNTEAFF. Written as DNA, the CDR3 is TGTGCCAGCAGCCGAGATCTTAACACTGAAGCTTTCTTT.

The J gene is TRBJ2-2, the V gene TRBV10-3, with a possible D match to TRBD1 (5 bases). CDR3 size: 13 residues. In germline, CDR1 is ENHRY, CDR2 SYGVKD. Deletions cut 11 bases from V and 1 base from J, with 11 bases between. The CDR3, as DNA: TGTGCCCTAAGACAGATGAACACCGGGGAGCTGTTTTTT. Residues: CALRQMNTGELFF.

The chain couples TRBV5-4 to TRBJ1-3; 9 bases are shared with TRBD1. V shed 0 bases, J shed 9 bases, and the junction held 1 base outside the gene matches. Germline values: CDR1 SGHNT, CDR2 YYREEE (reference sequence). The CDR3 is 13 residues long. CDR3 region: CASSLGTGATIYF. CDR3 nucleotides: TGTGCCAGCAGCTTGGGGACAGGGGCCACCATATATTTT.

The CDR3: CATSRDFGRWDNEQFF. The CDR3 DNA is TGTGCCACCAGCAGAGATTTCGGGAGGTGGGACAATGAGCAGTTCTTC. The chain links TRBV15 to TRBJ2-1, with 7 bases identical to TRBD2. V was pared by 0 bases and J by 5 bases, with 7 bases of the junction left unmatched. Germline assignment: CDR1 LNHNV and CDR2 YYDKDF (reference sequence). The CDR3 is made up of 16 amino acids.